This TCR beta chain is from a study of T cells in localized non-small cell lung cancer. Data came from immunoSEQ multiplex PCR; TCRdb stores just in-frame clones and leaves some out. The sample records under 30,000 clones, 90% being singletons. The CDR3 runs 15 residues. Germline loops: CDR1 SGHNT, CDR2 YYREEE (reference sequence). With V trimmed by 2 bases and J by 5 bases, 5 bases remained unmatched. Whole-study results and caveats: Uninvolved adjacent lung showed higher T cell clonality than tumor.

As to this clone: Its antigen is unidentified.

The TCR was taken from a woman between 35 and 75 years old with stage I lung adenocarcinoma. V and J are TRBV5-4 and TRBJ2-5; 11 bases are a match to TRBD2. The sequenced sample was peripheral blood, obtained before any cancer treatment. CDR3 nucleotides: TGTGCCAGCAGCTTAAGACTAGCGGGAAGGGAGACCCAGTACTTC. Translating it yields CASSLRLAGRETQYF. Complete variable domain (other parts from reference TRBV5-4 and TRBJ2-5): ETGVTQSPTHLIKTRGQQVTLRCSSQSGHNTVSWYQQALGQGPQFIFQYYREEENGRGNFPPRFSGLQFPNYSSELNVNALELDDSALYLCASSLRLAGRETQYFGPGTRLLVL.